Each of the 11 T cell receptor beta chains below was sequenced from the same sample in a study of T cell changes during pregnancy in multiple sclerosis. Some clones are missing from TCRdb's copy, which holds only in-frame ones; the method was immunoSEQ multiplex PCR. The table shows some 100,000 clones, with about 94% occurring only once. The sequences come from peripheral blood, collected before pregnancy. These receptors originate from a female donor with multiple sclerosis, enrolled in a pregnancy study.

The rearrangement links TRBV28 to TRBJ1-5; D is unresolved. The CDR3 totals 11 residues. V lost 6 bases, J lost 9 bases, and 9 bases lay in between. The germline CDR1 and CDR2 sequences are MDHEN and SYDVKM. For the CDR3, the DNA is TGTGCCAGCAGCCCGGGAAGGCCCCAGCATTTT. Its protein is CASSPGRPQHF.

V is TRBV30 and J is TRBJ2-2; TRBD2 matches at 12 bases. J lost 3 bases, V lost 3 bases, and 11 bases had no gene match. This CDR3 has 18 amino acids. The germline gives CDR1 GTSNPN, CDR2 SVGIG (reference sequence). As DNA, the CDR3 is TGTGCCTGGAGCTGGGTACTAGCGGGAGGTGGGGACACCGGGGAGCTGTTTTTT. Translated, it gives CAWSWVLAGGGDTGELFF. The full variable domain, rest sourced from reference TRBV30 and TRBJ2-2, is SQTIHQWPATLVQPVGSPLSLECTVEGTSNPNLYWYRQAAGRGLQLLFYSVGIGQISSEVPQNLSASRPQDRQFILSSKKLLLSDSGFYLCAWSWVLAGGGDTGELFFGEGSRLTVL.

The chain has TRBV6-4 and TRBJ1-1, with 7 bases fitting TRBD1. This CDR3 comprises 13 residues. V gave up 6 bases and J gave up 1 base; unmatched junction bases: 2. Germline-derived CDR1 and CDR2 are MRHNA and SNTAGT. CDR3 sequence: CASRRQGNTEAFF. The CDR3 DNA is TGTGCCAGCAGGCGACAGGGGAACACTGAAGCTTTCTTT.

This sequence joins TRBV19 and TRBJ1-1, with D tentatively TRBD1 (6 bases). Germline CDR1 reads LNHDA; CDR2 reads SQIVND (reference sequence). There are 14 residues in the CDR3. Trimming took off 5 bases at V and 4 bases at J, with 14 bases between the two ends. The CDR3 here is CASSQQGLGTEAFF. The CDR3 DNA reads TGTGCCAGTAGTCAGCAGGGGTTGGGCACTGAAGCTTTCTTT.

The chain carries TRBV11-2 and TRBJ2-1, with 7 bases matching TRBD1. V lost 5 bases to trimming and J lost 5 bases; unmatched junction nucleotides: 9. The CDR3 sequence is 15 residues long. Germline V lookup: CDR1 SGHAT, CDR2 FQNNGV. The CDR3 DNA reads TGTGCCAGCAGCATTAGACAGGGCCTTCACAATGAGCAGTTCTTC. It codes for CASSIRQGLHNEQFF.

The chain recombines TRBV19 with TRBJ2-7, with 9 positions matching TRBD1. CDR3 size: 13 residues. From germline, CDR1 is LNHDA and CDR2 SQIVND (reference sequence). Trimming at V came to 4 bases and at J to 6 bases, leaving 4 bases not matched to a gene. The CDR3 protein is CASSRGTGREQYF. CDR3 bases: TGTGCCAGTAGTAGGGGGACAGGGCGCGAGCAGTACTTC.

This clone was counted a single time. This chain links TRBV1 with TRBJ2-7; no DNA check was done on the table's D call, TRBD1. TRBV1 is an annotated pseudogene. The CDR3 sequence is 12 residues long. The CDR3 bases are TGCACCAGCAGGACACAACCCTACGAGCAGTACTTC. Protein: CTSRTQPYEQYF.

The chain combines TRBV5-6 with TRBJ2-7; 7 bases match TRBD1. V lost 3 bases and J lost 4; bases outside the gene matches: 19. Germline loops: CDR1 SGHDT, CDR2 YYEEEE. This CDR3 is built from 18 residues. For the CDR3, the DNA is TGTGCCAGCAGCTCATCGAAGCAGCTATACCGGGACAGATACGAGCAGTACTTC. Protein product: CASSSSKQLYRDRYEQYF. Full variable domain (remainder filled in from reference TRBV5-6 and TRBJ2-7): DAGVTQSPTHLIKTRGQQVTLRCSPKSGHDTVSWYQQALGQGPQFIFQYYEEEERQRGNFPDRFSGHQFPNYSSELNVNALLLGDSALYLCASSSSKQLYRDRYEQYFGPGTRLTVT.

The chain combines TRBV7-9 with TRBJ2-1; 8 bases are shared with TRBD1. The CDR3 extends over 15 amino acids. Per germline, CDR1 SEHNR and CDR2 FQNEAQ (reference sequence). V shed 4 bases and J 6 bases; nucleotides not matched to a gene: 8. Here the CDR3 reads CASSSDRVFVNEQFF. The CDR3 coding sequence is TGTGCCAGCAGCTCGGACAGGGTTTTTGTCAATGAGCAGTTCTTC.

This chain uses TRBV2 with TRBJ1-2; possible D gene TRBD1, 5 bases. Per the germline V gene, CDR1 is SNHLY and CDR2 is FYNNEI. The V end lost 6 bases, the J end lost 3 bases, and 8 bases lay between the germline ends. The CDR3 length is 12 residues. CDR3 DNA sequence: TGTGCCAGCAGATTACAGGACTATGGCTACACCTTC. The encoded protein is CASRLQDYGYTF.

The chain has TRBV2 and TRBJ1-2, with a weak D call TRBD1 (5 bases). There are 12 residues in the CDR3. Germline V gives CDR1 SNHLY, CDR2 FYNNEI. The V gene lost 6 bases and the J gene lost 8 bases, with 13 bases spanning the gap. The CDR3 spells CASSTGGVGYTF. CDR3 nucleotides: TGTGCCAGCAGCACGGGGGGGGTGGGCTACACCTTC.